Presented here are 21 T cell receptor beta chains from one specimen sequenced in a study of blood T cell repertoires in COVID-19. Sequencing used immunoSEQ multiplex PCR; TCRdb keeps in-frame clones, though not all of them. The sample contains about 170,000 clones, about 80% of which appear only once. The sequencing input was peripheral blood. The receptors originated from a man between 65 and 85 years old with active or convalescent COVID-19.

The J gene is TRBJ2-1, the V gene TRBV28; the match to TRBD2 covers 12 bases. The germline V gene encodes CDR1 MDHEN and CDR2 SYDVKM. The trim removed 5 bases at V and 0 bases at J, leaving 11 bases unmatched. CDR3 length equals 19 residues. The CDR3 here is CASSPPGLAGGGSYNEQFF. The CDR3 DNA is TGTGCCAGCAGTCCGCCCGGGCTAGCGGGAGGGGGCTCCTACAATGAGCAGTTCTTC.

The V gene is TRBV7-7, the J gene TRBJ2-5; 9 bases are shared with TRBD1. CDR3 size: 15 residues. J was trimmed by 4 bases and V by 0 bases; bases with no gene match: 3. Germline CDR1 and CDR2: SSHAT and FNYEAQ (reference sequence). CDR3 sequence: CASSLAGTGRETQYF. CDR3 bases: TGTGCCAGCAGCTTAGCCGGGACAGGGAGAGAGACCCAGTACTTC.

V and J are TRBV5-4 and TRBJ1-3; 7 nucleotides align to TRBD1. Trimming removed 3 bases from V and 4 bases from J; junction bases left unmatched: 1. The germline gives CDR1 SGHNT, CDR2 YYREEE (reference sequence). This CDR3 comprises 13 residues. The CDR3 sequence is CASSSTGGNTIYF. CDR3 DNA: TGTGCCAGCAGCTCGACAGGGGGAAACACCATATATTTT.

The gene calls are TRBV19 and TRBJ1-5; the match to TRBD1 covers 9 bases. Trimming took 5 bases from V and 4 from J; bases not matched to a gene: 6. Germline CDR1 reads LNHDA; CDR2 reads SQIVND (reference sequence). The CDR3 is 15 residues long. CDR3 amino acids: CASSPDRGENQPQHF. The CDR3, as DNA: TGTGCCAGTAGTCCGGACAGGGGAGAGAATCAGCCCCAGCATTTT.

CDR3 residues: CASNSGQGIGSPLHF. Here the CDR3 DNA reads TGTGCCAGCAACTCGGGACAGGGGATTGGTTCACCCCTCCACTTT. V and J are TRBV28 and TRBJ1-6; 10 nucleotides align to TRBD1. The length of the CDR3 is 15 residues. The J segment lost 9 bases and the V segment lost 7 bases, leaving 9 bases of the junction unmatched. Germline V gives CDR1 MDHEN, CDR2 SYDVKM.

About this clone itself: One base away lies a much larger clone, so this may be a sequencing read error. This specimen includes other DNA sequences encoding the same CDR3. V is TRBV5-6 and J is TRBJ1-5; maybe TRBD1 (5 bases). CDR3 size: 16 residues. Germline CDR1 is SGHDT and CDR2 is YYEEEE. The CDR3 loop is CARSLGGGYSNQPQHF. CDR3 in DNA: TGTGCCCGCAGCTTGGGGGGGGGATATAGCAATCAGCCCCAGCATTTT.

V and J are TRBV28 and TRBJ2-7; D perhaps matches TRBD2 (5 bases). Trimming shortened V by 8 bases and J by 0 bases, and 17 bases separated the two germline ends. The CDR3 loop spans 15 amino acids. Per germline, CDR1 MDHEN and CDR2 SYDVKM. This chain's CDR3 is CASGNGGPSSYEQYF. The CDR3 DNA follows: TGTGCCAGCGGGAACGGAGGTCCGAGCTCCTACGAGCAGTACTTC.

This rearrangement joins TRBV14 to TRBJ2-1; D remains unclear. The length of the CDR3 is 14 residues. V lost 3 bases and J lost 7, with 13 bases in between. The V gene's germline CDR1 is SGHDN and CDR2 FVKESK. The CDR3 protein is CASSQGSLSNEQFF. As DNA, the CDR3 is TGTGCCAGCAGCCAGGGCAGCTTAAGTAATGAGCAGTTCTTC.

The rearrangement joins TRBV27 to TRBJ1-1, with 8 bases that match TRBD1. After removal of 5 bases from V and 4 bases from J, the junction contained 6 bases not matched to a gene. Germline V lookup: CDR1 MNHEY, CDR2 SMNVEV (reference sequence). The CDR3 has 14 amino acids. CDR3 sequence: CASSPTGVLTEAFF. Here the CDR3 DNA reads TGTGCCAGCAGTCCGACAGGGGTCCTCACTGAAGCTTTCTTT.

The chain is built from TRBV6-6 and TRBJ1-1; D gene uncertain. This CDR3 comprises 13 residues. In germline, CDR1 is MNHNY, CDR2 SVGAGI (reference sequence). The V and J ends lost 5 bases and 3 bases respectively, with 10 bases between them. CDR3 residues: CASSNRQDTEAFF. In DNA, the CDR3 is TGTGCCAGCAGTAACAGACAAGACACTGAAGCTTTCTTT.

CDR3 sequence reads: CASSLASMPRETQYF. As DNA, the CDR3 is TGTGCCAGCAGCTTAGCCTCTATGCCTCGAGAGACCCAGTACTTC. The chain employs TRBV7-8 and TRBJ2-5, with no clear D. With 0 bases removed from V and 4 bases from J, the gap between germline ends came to 12 bases. The CDR3 extends over 15 amino acids. CDR1 and CDR2 from the germline V gene are SGHVS and FQNEAQ.

The rearrangement joins TRBV9 to TRBJ1-1; a possible D gene is TRBD1 (5 bases). Deletions cut 0 bases from V and 1 base from J, with 16 bases between. The CDR3 spans 17 residues. Germline V gene lookup returns CDR1 SGDLS and CDR2 YYNGEE. In DNA, the CDR3 is TGTGCCAGCAGCGTAGGTCCAGGGTTGGTCGCGAACACTGAAGCTTTCTTT. It yields the protein CASSVGPGLVANTEAFF.

This sequence joins TRBV5-4 and TRBJ2-1, with 8 bases that match TRBD2. Germline V CDR1 and CDR2: SGHNT, YYREEE (reference sequence). The CDR3 is made up of 15 amino acids. Trimming removed 0 bases from V and 3 bases from J; junction bases left unmatched: 2. The CDR3 is CASSLERGNYNEQFF. Here the CDR3 DNA reads TGTGCCAGCAGCTTGGAGCGGGGGAACTACAATGAGCAGTTCTTC.

J is TRBJ2-1 and V is TRBV5-4; TRBD1 matches 11 bases. The junction had 5 bases not matched to a gene; V was cut back by 2 bases and J by 7 bases. The CDR3 has 15 amino acids. Germline-derived CDR1 and CDR2 are SGHNT and YYREEE (reference sequence). CDR3 coding DNA: TGTGCCAGCAGCTTAACGGGACAGGGGGGGAATGAGCAGTTCTTC. Translation: CASSLTGQGGNEQFF.

The rearrangement links TRBV30 to TRBJ2-7; D is ambiguous. V lost 1 base to trimming and J lost 6 bases, with 16 bases between them. Germline V gene sequence: CDR1 GTSNPN, CDR2 SVGIG (reference sequence). The CDR3 contains 14 residues. CDR3 loop: CAWSGVHFLGEQYF. The CDR3 nucleotides read TGTGCCTGGAGTGGGGTCCACTTTCTAGGCGAGCAGTACTTC.

The chain joins TRBV5-1 to TRBJ1-4; D remains ambiguous. The germline V gene has CDR1 SGHRS and CDR2 YFSETQ. This CDR3 region has 15 residues. V was shortened by 0 bases and J by 8 bases, with 14 bases between the two germline ends. CDR3: CASSLANIGREKLFF. In DNA form, the CDR3 reads TGCGCCAGCAGCTTGGCCAACATCGGGAGGGAAAAACTGTTTTTT.

The chain employs TRBV5-1 and TRBJ2-7, with 8 nucleotides matching TRBD2. Unmatched junction bases numbered 2, after V lost 3 bases and J lost 0 bases. Germline CDR1 reads SGHRS; CDR2 reads YFSETQ. The CDR3 runs 14 residues. CDR3 in DNA: TGCGCCAGCAGCTCCGGGAGGGCCTCCTACGAGCAGTACTTC. Protein: CASSSGRASYEQYF.

J is TRBJ2-2 and V is TRBV29-1; D ambiguous. The CDR3 runs 12 residues. Per germline, CDR1 SQVTM and CDR2 ANQGSEA. Trimming took 5 bases from V and 0 from J, leaving 4 bases between them. This CDR3 reads CSVYTNTGELFF. The CDR3, as DNA: TGCAGCGTTTACACGAACACCGGGGAGCTGTTTTTT.

The chain couples TRBV24-1 to TRBJ2-1; 12 bases agree with TRBD2. The CDR3 is made up of 13 amino acids. Germline CDR1 is KGHDR and CDR2 is SFDVKD. J lost 9 bases, V lost 9 bases, and 5 bases had no gene match. DNA for the CDR3: TGTGCCACCGAACTAGCGGGAGGTGGTGAGCAGTTCTTC. It codes for CATELAGGGEQFF.

The chain uses TRBV6-5 and TRBJ1-2; the D is unclear. Germline CDR1 reads MNHEY; CDR2 reads SVGAGI. V was clipped by 7 bases and J by 2 bases, with 8 bases between them. This CDR3 is built from 12 residues. In DNA form, the CDR3 reads TGTGCCAGCATCCCGGGGAACTATGGCTACACCTTC. Translated, it gives CASIPGNYGYTF.

This clone was counted only a few times. V gene TRBV6-5 combines with J gene TRBJ2-5; tentatively, D is TRBD2 (6 bases). Germline V CDR1 and CDR2: MNHEY, SVGAGI. This CDR3 has 14 residues. V dropped 6 bases and J dropped 5 bases, with 16 bases sitting between them. For the CDR3, the DNA is TGTGCCAGCAGCAGAGGAGGGAGTTGGGAGACCCAGTACTTC. Its protein product is CASSRGGSWETQYF.